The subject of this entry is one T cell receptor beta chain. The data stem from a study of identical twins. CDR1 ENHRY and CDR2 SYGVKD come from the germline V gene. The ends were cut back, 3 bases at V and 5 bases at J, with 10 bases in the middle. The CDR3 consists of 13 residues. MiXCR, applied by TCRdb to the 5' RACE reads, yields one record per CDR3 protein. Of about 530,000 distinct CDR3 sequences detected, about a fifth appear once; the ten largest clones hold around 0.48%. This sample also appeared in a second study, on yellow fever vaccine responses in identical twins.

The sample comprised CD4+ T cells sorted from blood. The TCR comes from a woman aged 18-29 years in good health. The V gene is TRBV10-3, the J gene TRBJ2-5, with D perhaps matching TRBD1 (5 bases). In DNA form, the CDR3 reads TGTGCCATCAGTGATGGGGCGAAGGAGACCCAGTACTTC. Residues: CAISDGAKETQYF.